These 26 T cell receptor beta chains came from one sample sequenced in a study of shared clonotypes between healthy human individuals. TCRdb's copy holds only in-frame clones and misses some; the assay was immunoSEQ multiplex PCR. The top ten hold approximately 0.45% of the sample, which has roughly 1,500,000 clones, 95% to 99% seen once. The sequencing input was naive CD4+ T cells sorted from blood. Subset specified: CD45RA+ positively selected. The source of these receptors is a man aged 30-40 years in good health.

The chain recombines TRBV28 with TRBJ2-7; 11 bases are a match to TRBD2. J lost 1 base, V lost 4 bases, and 12 bases had no gene match. From germline, CDR1 is MDHEN and CDR2 SYDVKM. The CDR3 consists of 18 residues. The CDR3 DNA follows: TGTGCCAGCAGTTCACTAGCGGGAGCGCTCTCACGGTCCTACGAGCAGTACTTC. This encodes CASSSLAGALSRSYEQYF.

The V and J genes are TRBV7-2 and TRBJ1-3; D uncertain. Trimming left V 2 bases short and J 3 bases short, with 11 bases between. The CDR3 is made up of 15 amino acids. CDR1 and CDR2 (germline): SGHTA, FQGNSA. CDR3 DNA sequence: TGTGCCAGCAGCTTAATGAACAAAGTTGGAAACACCATATATTTT. Translating gives CASSLMNKVGNTIYF.

The gene calls are TRBV18 and TRBJ2-1; 8 bases fit TRBD1. The CDR3 sequence is 16 residues long. Trimming removed 2 bases from V and 4 bases from J; junction bases left unmatched: 7. The V gene's germline CDR1 is KGHSH and CDR2 LQKENI. The CDR3 is CASSPDPGQVYNEQFF. In DNA form, the CDR3 reads TGTGCCAGCTCACCAGATCCGGGACAGGTATACAATGAGCAGTTCTTC.

V and J are TRBV5-5 and TRBJ2-7, with TRBD2 as a possible D gene (5 bases). Trimming pared 1 base from V and 9 bases from J, leaving 20 bases between. CDR3 length: 15 amino acids. CDR1 is SGHKS and CDR2 is YYEKEE in the germline V gene (reference sequence). As DNA, the CDR3 is TGTGCCAGCAGCTTGACACCGGGGTTTGGCAACCTGCAGTACTTC. As protein: CASSLTPGFGNLQYF.

The V call is TRBV29-1, the J call TRBJ1-1; no firm D call. The CDR3 is made up of 13 amino acids. CDR1 is SQVTM and CDR2 is ANQGSEA in the germline V gene. V was pared by 7 bases and J by 4 bases, with 16 bases between. In nucleotides, the CDR3 is TGCAGCGGTGGTTCACGGGTTGCCACTGAAGCTTTCTTT. It codes for CSGGSRVATEAFF.

The CDR3 here is CASSLMQGADYTF. CDR3 sequence (DNA): TGTGCCAGCAGCTTAATGCAGGGGGCGGACTACACCTTC. V gene TRBV7-3 combines with J gene TRBJ1-2, with TRBD1 matching over 8 bases. V lost 1 base and J lost 10; bases outside the gene matches: 5. The CDR3 runs to 13 residues. Germline-derived CDR1 and CDR2 are SGHTA and FQGTGA.

This clone occurred once. The chain couples TRBV11-2 to TRBJ2-1; TRBD2 aligns across 14 bases. The CDR3 sequence is 15 residues long. Germline-derived CDR1 and CDR2 are SGHAT and FQNNGV. Losses at the gene ends were 5 bases for V and 10 bases for J; bases not matched to a gene: 7. This chain's CDR3 is CASSPGTSGSGEQFF. The CDR3 bases are TGTGCCAGCAGCCCGGGGACTAGCGGGAGCGGCGAGCAGTTCTTC.

The chain has TRBV4-1 and TRBJ2-5; TRBD2 aligns across 9 bases. CDR1 is MGHRA, CDR2 YSYEKL, per germline. CDR3 length equals 17 residues. The J segment lost 6 bases and the V segment lost 0 bases, leaving 11 bases of the junction unmatched. CDR3 coding DNA: TGCGCCAGCAGCCAAGATCACGGGACTAGCCAGGGCCAGACCCAGTACTTC. It specifies CASSQDHGTSQGQTQYF.

The genes are TRBV28 and TRBJ2-2, with 9 bases fitting TRBD1. The CDR3 has 18 residues. Per the germline V gene, CDR1 is MDHEN and CDR2 is SYDVKM. J lost 3 bases, V lost 6 bases, and 14 bases had no gene match. DNA of the CDR3: TGTGCCAGCAGCTTTACCCTCCGGGACAGGGCCGACACCGGGGAGCTGTTTTTT. It codes for CASSFTLRDRADTGELFF.

The chain recombines TRBV2 with TRBJ2-1; 14 nucleotides agree with TRBD2. V was clipped by 6 bases and J by 6 bases; unmatched bases: 19. The CDR3 loop spans 20 amino acids. Germline V gene sequence: CDR1 SNHLY, CDR2 FYNNEI. CDR3 residues: CASRKGTSGSFISGRNEQFF. The CDR3 DNA reads TGTGCCAGCAGAAAGGGGACTAGCGGGAGTTTTATTTCTGGTCGCAATGAGCAGTTCTTC.

This clone was counted a single time. This sample includes further DNA sequences coding for the same CDR3. CDR3 loop: CASSLGDSRNQPQHF. In nucleotides, the CDR3 is TGTGCCAGCAGCTTAGGGGACAGCCGCAATCAGCCCCAGCATTTT. The chain recombines TRBV7-9 with TRBJ1-5; 7 bases are a match to TRBD1. With V trimmed by 1 base and J by 2 bases, 2 bases remained unmatched. Germline V gene data show CDR1 as SEHNR and CDR2 as FQNEAQ (reference sequence). The CDR3 length is 15 residues.

V usage is TRBV6-6 and J usage is TRBJ2-3; D is perhaps TRBD2 (5 bases). Germline-derived CDR1 and CDR2 are MNHNY and SVGAGI (reference sequence). The germline V and J ends were trimmed by 6 bases and 1 base, with 17 bases remaining between them. There are 16 residues in the CDR3. Here the CDR3 DNA reads TGTGCCAGCAGCCGAGGACTCATAGGTGGCACAGATACGCAGTATTTT. Its translation: CASSRGLIGGTDTQYF.

This clone occurred once. The V call is TRBV28, the J call TRBJ1-2, with D tentatively TRBD1 (6 bases). V lost 4 bases and J lost 1, with 10 bases in between. Germline V gene lookup returns CDR1 MDHEN and CDR2 SYDVKM. This CDR3 comprises 14 residues. CDR3 residues: CASSSADSNYGYTF. The CDR3 DNA sequence: TGTGCCAGCAGTTCAGCGGACAGTAACTATGGCTACACCTTC.

V gene TRBV29-1 combines with J gene TRBJ2-5, with 7 nucleotides matching TRBD2. The trim removed 7 bases at V and 5 bases at J, leaving 10 bases unmatched. CDR1 SQVTM and CDR2 ANQGSEA come from the germline V gene. The CDR3 runs 13 residues. The chain's CDR3 is CSGLGGGVETQYF. Written as DNA, the CDR3 is TGCAGCGGCCTTGGGGGGGGAGTGGAGACCCAGTACTTC.

The chain links TRBV7-6 to TRBJ2-5; TRBD2 is a possible D gene (5 bases). The CDR3 length is 16 residues. CDR1 SGHVS and CDR2 FNYEAQ come from the germline V gene. Trimming stripped 1 base from V and 5 bases from J, with 17 bases between. In nucleotides, the CDR3 is TGTGCCAGCAGCTTAGGAGTCGCGGGTATGGGGGAGACCCAGTACTTC. It is translated as CASSLGVAGMGETQYF.

This chain connects TRBV7-9 to TRBJ2-7; 8 bases match TRBD2. Unmatched junction bases numbered 18, after V lost 5 bases and J lost 6 bases. The CDR3 is made up of 17 amino acids. Germline CDR1 is SEHNR and CDR2 is FQNEAQ (reference sequence). The DNA for the CDR3 is TGTGCCAGCAGCCCCCGAGGGGTTTGGGGCGGGGGGATCGAGCAGTACTTC. Translated, it gives CASSPRGVWGGGIEQYF.

This chain uses TRBV9 with TRBJ2-7; 12 bases map to TRBD2. Germline V gene sequence: CDR1 SGDLS, CDR2 YYNGEE. The V and J ends lost 3 bases and 5 bases, in that order; junction bases with no gene match: 3. The CDR3 sequence is 14 residues long. The chain's CDR3 is CASSAGLAGHEQYF. The CDR3 nucleotides read TGTGCCAGCAGCGCCGGACTAGCGGGACACGAGCAGTACTTC.

This rearrangement joins TRBV6-1 to TRBJ2-2; 7 positions agree with TRBD1. Trimming took 4 bases from V and 4 from J; bases not matched to a gene: 9. The CDR3 contains 16 residues. Germline V gives CDR1 MNHNS, CDR2 SASEGT. The chain's CDR3 is CASSVGQLSGTGELFF. The CDR3 coding sequence is TGTGCCAGCAGTGTGGGACAGCTATCGGGCACCGGGGAGCTGTTTTTT.

The chain uses TRBV6-6 and TRBJ1-4; the D gene is possibly TRBD1 (6 bases). Trimming stripped 10 bases from V and 5 bases from J, with 17 bases between. Germline CDR1 reads MNHNY; CDR2 reads SVGAGI (reference sequence). The CDR3 covers 14 residues. Here the CDR3 DNA reads TGTGCCACCCAGGTGACAGGCCTCAATGAAAAACTGTTTTTT. Its protein is CATQVTGLNEKLFF.

The gene calls are TRBV19 and TRBJ2-1; 8 nucleotides match TRBD2. Germline assignment: CDR1 LNHDA and CDR2 SQIVND (reference sequence). V lost 2 bases, J lost 4 bases, and 7 bases stayed unmatched. CDR3 length: 16 residues. This chain's CDR3 is CASSIMPSGLYNEQFF. In DNA, the CDR3 is TGTGCCAGTAGTATAATGCCTAGCGGGCTTTACAATGAGCAGTTCTTC.

The rearrangement links TRBV5-4 to TRBJ2-3; 9 bases are shared with TRBD2. CDR3 length: 16 residues. The germline gives CDR1 SGHNT, CDR2 YYREEE (reference sequence). With 3 bases clipped from V and 4 bases from J, the junction kept 9 bases outside the gene matches. The CDR3 nucleotides read TGTGCCAGCAGCTCAAGGACTAGCGTTGGCGCAGATACGCAGTATTTT. As protein: CASSSRTSVGADTQYF. Together with reference TRBV5-4 and TRBJ2-3, the CDR3 gives the full variable domain: ETGVTQSPTHLIKTRGQQVTLRCSSQSGHNTVSWYQQALGQGPQFIFQYYREEENGRGNFPPRFSGLQFPNYSSELNVNALELDDSALYLCASSSRTSVGADTQYFGPGTRLTVL.

The CDR3 DNA reads TGCGCCAGCAGCCATATAGGGGGGGCTGAGGAAAAACTGTTTTTT. Its protein is CASSHIGGAEEKLFF. This sequence joins TRBV4-1 and TRBJ1-4; the D gene is possibly TRBD1 (6 bases). Trimming removed 3 bases from V and 8 bases from J, with 16 bases in between. CDR3 length: 15 residues. In germline, CDR1 is MGHRA, CDR2 YSYEKL.

The sample holds one count of this clone. The V call is TRBV6-5, the J call TRBJ1-1; 7 bases are shared with TRBD1. Per the germline V gene, CDR1 is MNHEY and CDR2 is SVGAGI. Trimming took 6 bases from V and 13 from J; bases not matched to a gene: 11. This CDR3 is 12 amino acids long. The CDR3 DNA is TGTGCCAGCAGAAACTCCGTCGACAGGGTTTTCTTT. Translated, it gives CASRNSVDRVFF.

The chain recombines TRBV15 with TRBJ1-1; a possible D gene is TRBD1 (6 bases). CDR1 is LNHNV, CDR2 YYDKDF, per germline (reference sequence). The CDR3 sequence is 16 residues long. V lost 3 bases and J 0 bases, leaving 14 bases between the germline ends. DNA of the CDR3: TGTGCCACCAGCAGGGGGTTTGGACAGATGAACACTGAAGCTTTCTTT. Protein sequence: CATSRGFGQMNTEAFF.

Notes on this clone: Other DNA sequences in the same sample also yield this CDR3. The rearrangement links TRBV28 to TRBJ1-5, with 9 bases identical to TRBD1. The germline CDR1 and CDR2 sequences are MDHEN and SYDVKM. Trimming took 6 bases from V and 1 from J; bases not matched to a gene: 1. CDR3 size: 14 residues. For the CDR3, the DNA is TGTGCCAGCAGGGACAGGGGAAGCAATCAGCCCCAGCATTTT. Translating it yields CASRDRGSNQPQHF.

The J gene is TRBJ2-7, the V gene TRBV27; TRBD2 matches at 10 bases. Germline CDR1 reads MNHEY; CDR2 reads SMNVEV (reference sequence). The V and J ends lost 8 bases and 6 bases, in that order; junction bases with no gene match: 10. The CDR3 spans 14 residues. CDR3 sequence (DNA): TGTGCCAGCGGATTAGCGGGAGGAGGTTTCGAGCAGTACTTC. It specifies CASGLAGGGFEQYF.